This entry lists 28 T cell receptor beta chains sequenced from one sample in a study of T cells in Graves' hyperthyroidism and ophthalmopathy. Amplification yielded TCR beta CDR3 regions, with RNA transcripts as the source. First-round RT-PCR targeting the TCR CDR3 was performed with the HTBI primer set. TCRdb ran MiXCR on the multiplex PCR reads and lists one entry per CDR3 protein. The sample lists roughly 550,000 distinct CDR3 sequences, around 16% occurring once. Sequenced material: blood. The source of these receptors is a woman aged 30 to 39 with Graves' ophthalmopathy.

This clonotype was counted a few times. V and J are TRBV6-1 and TRBJ2-1; 12 bases map to TRBD2. V dropped 7 bases and J dropped 5; count of bases not matched to a gene: 3. Looked up from germline, CDR1 is MNHNS and CDR2 is SASEGT. CDR3 length: 14 amino acids. The CDR3 nucleotides are TGTGCCAGCACGGGACTAGCGGGCAACAATGAGCAGTTCTTC. Protein: CASTGLAGNNEQFF.

This clonotype was seen a few times. The chain joins TRBV29-1 to TRBJ1-4; 7 bases match TRBD1. The CDR3 runs 12 residues. J lost 11 bases, V lost 6 bases, and 9 bases had no gene match. The V gene's germline CDR1 is SQVTM and CDR2 ANQGSEA. In nucleotides, the CDR3 is TGCAGCGTCGGAACAGGGGTAGAGAAACTGTTTTTT. Protein sequence: CSVGTGVEKLFF.

The chain links TRBV9 to TRBJ2-5; D gene ambiguous. The CDR3 loop spans 16 amino acids. V was cut by 0 bases and J by 1 base, with 13 bases left in between. Per germline, CDR1 SGDLS and CDR2 YYNGEE. CDR3 in amino acids: CASSVAAGRTQETQYF. The DNA of the CDR3 is TGTGCCAGCAGCGTAGCGGCAGGACGGACCCAAGAGACCCAGTACTTC.

This clonotype was found many times. This chain joins TRBV11-3 and TRBJ2-1; weak D call: TRBD1 (6 bases). The V gene's germline CDR1 is SGHNT and CDR2 YENEEA. The CDR3 extends over 15 amino acids. V shed 6 bases and J shed 3 bases, with 15 bases lying between them. The CDR3 protein is CASSHRAAYYNEQFF. The CDR3 DNA sequence: TGTGCCAGCAGTCACAGGGCGGCGTACTACAATGAGCAGTTCTTC.

This clonotype occurred many times. This chain joins TRBV28 and TRBJ2-7; D ambiguous. The length of the CDR3 is 14 residues. V dropped 5 bases and J dropped 2 bases, with 13 bases sitting between them. Germline loops: CDR1 MDHEN, CDR2 SYDVKM. The CDR3 coding sequence is TGTGCCAGCAGTCAAGAGACTGAAACCTACGAGCAGTACTTC. As protein: CASSQETETYEQYF.

V and J are TRBV20-1 and TRBJ2-4; D is ambiguous. This CDR3 has 14 residues. CDR1 is DFQATT, CDR2 SNEGSKA, per germline (reference sequence). Deletions cut 5 bases from V and 1 base from J, with 12 bases between. The CDR3 region is CSAPEDLAKNIQYF. The CDR3 region has the DNA TGCAGTGCTCCTGAGGATCTGGCCAAAAACATTCAGTACTTC.

This clonotype has ten or more counts. The chain has TRBV10-3 and TRBJ1-1; D unresolved. CDR1 and CDR2 (germline): ENHRY, SYGVKD. With 7 bases removed from V and 0 bases from J, the gap between germline ends came to 9 bases. The CDR3 has 13 amino acids. The CDR3, as DNA: TGTGCCATCAATGGGGAGATGAACACTGAAGCTTTCTTT. This gives the protein CAINGEMNTEAFF.

This clonotype was counted a few times. This sequence joins TRBV27 and TRBJ2-7, with no clear D. The V end was cut by 9 bases, the J end by 6 bases, with 9 bases between. The V gene's germline CDR1 is MNHEY and CDR2 SMNVEV (reference sequence). This CDR3 spans 10 amino acids. The CDR3 nucleotides are TGTGCCAGACCCTGGGGCGAGCAGTACTTC. Translating it yields CARPWGEQYF.

This clonotype was seen repeatedly, ten times or more. The chain has TRBV4-3 and TRBJ2-7, with 12 nucleotides matching TRBD2. This CDR3 has 16 amino acids. The V segment lost 1 base and the J segment 3 bases; nucleotides outside the gene matches: 4. Germline CDR1 LGHNA, CDR2 YSLEER. CDR3 sequence (DNA): TGCGCCAGCAGCCAAGGTGTGACTAGCGGGAGCTACGAGCAGTACTTC. The encoded protein is CASSQGVTSGSYEQYF.

The table lists this clonotype with many counts. This chain uses TRBV5-1 with TRBJ2-7, with D maybe TRBD2 (6 bases). Germline values: CDR1 SGHRS, CDR2 YFSETQ. V lost 6 bases to trimming and J lost 3 bases, with 16 bases between them. There are 14 residues in the CDR3. CDR3 coding DNA: TGCGCCAGCACGCCGGGACTCGGACTCTACGAGCAGTACTTC. This translates into CASTPGLGLYEQYF. The full variable domain, with the rest looked up from reference TRBV5-1 and TRBJ2-7, is KAGVTQTPRYLIKTRGQQVTLSCSPISGHRSVSWYQQTPGQGLQFLFEYFSETQRNKGNFPGRFSGRQFSNSRSEMNVSTLELGDSALYLCASTPGLGLYEQYFGPGTRLTVT.

Here the CDR3 reads CSAEGGLYSGNTIYF. The CDR3 DNA reads TGCAGTGCTGAGGGGGGTCTTTACTCTGGAAACACCATATATTTT. The V call is TRBV20-1, the J call TRBJ1-3; D is perhaps TRBD1 (6 bases). The CDR3 has 15 amino acids. V lost 5 bases, J lost 0 bases, and 14 bases lay in between. In germline, CDR1 is DFQATT, CDR2 SNEGSKA (reference sequence).

This clonotype came up once. The chain recombines TRBV19 with TRBJ1-5; D gene unclear. The length of the CDR3 is 15 residues. Germline V gene lookup returns CDR1 LNHDA and CDR2 SQIVND (reference sequence). Trimming left V 2 bases short and J 1 base short, with 9 bases between. CDR3 DNA: TGTGCCAGTAGTATATTTGGGAGCAGCAATCAGCCCCAGCATTTT. Translating it yields CASSIFGSSNQPQHF.

The gene calls are TRBV30 and TRBJ1-4; D might be TRBD1 (6 bases). Germline V gene data show CDR1 as GTSNPN and CDR2 as SVGIG (reference sequence). V lost 7 bases to trimming and J lost 8 bases, with 17 bases between them. The CDR3 is made up of 13 amino acids. CDR3 in amino acids: CALARGFSEKLFF. The CDR3 region has the DNA TGTGCCTTGGCCAGGGGATTTAGCGAAAAACTGTTTTTT.

Ten or more counts support this clonotype. The chain employs TRBV7-2 and TRBJ2-4; 11 bases fit TRBD2. Unmatched junction bases numbered 14, after V lost 5 bases and J lost 5 bases. Per germline, CDR1 SGHTA and CDR2 FQGNSA. CDR3 length: 18 residues. The CDR3, as DNA: TGTGCCAGCAGCGCCTTACTAGCGGGAGTCGACGGCGAAAACATTCAGTACTTC. Translated: CASSALLAGVDGENIQYF.

V usage is TRBV28 and J usage is TRBJ2-2; D not certain. Trimming removed 7 bases from V and 2 bases from J, with 11 bases in between. CDR3 length: 14 residues. Per germline, CDR1 MDHEN and CDR2 SYDVKM. In nucleotides, the CDR3 is TGTGCCAGCAAGACACCCATTAACACCGGGGAGCTGTTTTTT. Translated: CASKTPINTGELFF.

This clonotype occurred a few times. The genes are TRBV11-2 and TRBJ1-5; 9 bases align to TRBD1. The V gene's germline CDR1 is SGHAT and CDR2 FQNNGV. The CDR3 spans 15 residues. V lost 5 bases to trimming and J lost 5 bases; unmatched junction nucleotides: 7. Here the CDR3 DNA reads TGTGCCAGCAGCCCGGGACAGGGTTATTATCAGCCCCAGCATTTT. This gives the protein CASSPGQGYYQPQHF.

This clonotype occurred many times. The gene calls are TRBV28 and TRBJ2-6; 10 bases fit TRBD1. Germline V lookup: CDR1 MDHEN, CDR2 SYDVKM. V trimming: 6 bases; J trimming: 1 base; junction bases outside the gene matches: 6. This CDR3 region has 17 residues. For the CDR3, the DNA is TGTGCCAGCAGGCCGGGACAGGGGAAATCTGGGGCCAACGTCCTGACTTTC. Its translation is CASRPGQGKSGANVLTF.

The V gene is TRBV11-3, the J gene TRBJ2-1, with 12 bases lining up with TRBD2. The junction had 11 bases not matched to a gene; V was cut back by 5 bases and J by 9 bases. The CDR3 is 16 amino acids. Germline V gene sequence: CDR1 SGHNT, CDR2 YENEEA. CDR3 sequence reads: CASSTHYPSGRGEQFF. CDR3 DNA: TGTGCCAGCAGCACCCATTATCCTAGCGGGAGGGGTGAGCAGTTCTTC.

The J gene is TRBJ1-6, the V gene TRBV4-3; D is possibly TRBD1 (5 bases). V was pared by 1 base and J by 13 bases, with 17 bases between. This CDR3 is built from 15 residues. CDR1 and CDR2 from the germline V gene are LGHNA and YSLEER. CDR3 amino acids: CASSQGRRGLFPLHF. The CDR3 DNA sequence: TGCGCCAGCAGCCAAGGAAGGAGGGGTCTGTTCCCCCTCCACTTT.

This clonotype was seen repeatedly, ten times or more. The V and J genes are TRBV5-1 and TRBJ2-3, with TRBD2 matching 8 bases. Germline-derived CDR1 and CDR2 are SGHRS and YFSETQ. There are 21 residues in the CDR3. The V segment lost 4 bases and the J segment 4 bases; nucleotides outside the gene matches: 26. The CDR3 region is CASSVSQRGGARPSGPDTQYF. The DNA for the CDR3 is TGCGCCAGCAGCGTGAGTCAACGGGGGGGGGCCCGGCCTAGCGGTCCAGATACGCAGTATTTT.

This chain joins TRBV4-3 and TRBJ2-7; no reliable D call. The CDR3 covers 14 residues. With 0 bases removed from V and 4 bases from J, the gap between germline ends came to 10 bases. Germline lookup yields CDR1 LGHNA and CDR2 YSLEER. The CDR3 loop is CASSQDTAFYEQYF. The DNA for the CDR3 is TGCGCCAGCAGCCAAGACACGGCGTTTTACGAGCAGTACTTC.

A note on this clonotype: A read error may explain this, as a much larger clone is one base away. CDR3 region: CASSYVNTGELFF. CDR3 DNA: TGTGCCAGCAGTTATGTGAACACCGGGGAGCTGTTTTTT. V gene TRBV6-2 or TRBV6-3 combines with J gene TRBJ2-2; D gene unclear. The CDR3 runs 13 residues. V gave up 3 bases and J gave up 1 base, with 3 bases separating them. Germline CDR1 reads MNHEY; CDR2 reads SVGEGT.

This clonotype was detected many times. CDR3 in DNA: TGTGCCAGCAACGTGGGACCGACGAGTGCTTACGAGCAGTACTTC. Its translation: CASNVGPTSAYEQYF. The chain has TRBV28 and TRBJ2-7; D could derive from TRBD1 or TRBD2 (5 bases each). The CDR3 has 15 residues. CDR1 MDHEN and CDR2 SYDVKM come from the germline V gene. Trimming shortened V by 7 bases and J by 4 bases, and 20 bases separated the two germline ends.

In its sample, this clonotype was seen many times. This chain joins TRBV28 and TRBJ1-5, with D perhaps matching TRBD1 (5 bases). CDR1 is MDHEN, CDR2 SYDVKM, per germline. Trimming took 2 bases from V and 5 from J, leaving 10 bases between them. The CDR3 runs to 14 residues. The CDR3 reads CASSLTTVYQPQHF. CDR3 DNA sequence: TGTGCCAGCAGTTTAACGACAGTTTATCAGCCCCAGCATTTT.

This clonotype was found many times. This chain connects TRBV28 to TRBJ1-5; tentative D call: TRBD1 (5 bases). Germline CDR1 MDHEN, CDR2 SYDVKM. Trimming cost V 10 bases and J 3 bases, with 10 bases left between them. CDR3 length equals 12 residues. CDR3 protein: CATGDYNQPQHF. In DNA, the CDR3 is TGTGCCACGGGGGATTACAATCAGCCCCAGCATTTT.

A few counts support this clonotype. This rearrangement joins TRBV6-2 or TRBV6-3 to TRBJ2-1, with TRBD2 matching over 11 bases. The CDR3 is 17 residues long. Germline lookup yields CDR1 MNHEY and CDR2 SVGEGT. V trimming: 6 bases; J trimming: 4 bases; junction bases outside the gene matches: 11. CDR3 DNA: TGTGCCAGCAGCGCCGGGACTAGCGGACAGTTTTACAATGAGCAGTTCTTC. Amino acid sequence: CASSAGTSGQFYNEQFF.

This chain joins TRBV6-1 and TRBJ2-1; TRBD1 aligns across 10 bases. This CDR3 has 13 residues. CDR1 and CDR2 (germline): MNHNS, SASEGT. Trimming removed 10 bases from V and 4 bases from J; junction bases left unmatched: 4. The CDR3 sequence is CATRTGGYNEQFF. Here the CDR3 DNA reads TGTGCCACCAGGACAGGGGGGTACAATGAGCAGTTCTTC.

This clonotype was seen repeatedly, ten times or more. This sequence joins TRBV7-3 and TRBJ2-1, with TRBD2 identical over 13 bases. V lost 5 bases, J lost 8 bases, and 3 bases stayed unmatched. The CDR3 has 14 residues. Germline values: CDR1 SGHTA, CDR2 FQGTGA. Here the CDR3 DNA reads TGTGCCAGCAGCACTAGCGGGAGGGCCGATGAGCAGTTCTTC. Translated, it gives CASSTSGRADEQFF.